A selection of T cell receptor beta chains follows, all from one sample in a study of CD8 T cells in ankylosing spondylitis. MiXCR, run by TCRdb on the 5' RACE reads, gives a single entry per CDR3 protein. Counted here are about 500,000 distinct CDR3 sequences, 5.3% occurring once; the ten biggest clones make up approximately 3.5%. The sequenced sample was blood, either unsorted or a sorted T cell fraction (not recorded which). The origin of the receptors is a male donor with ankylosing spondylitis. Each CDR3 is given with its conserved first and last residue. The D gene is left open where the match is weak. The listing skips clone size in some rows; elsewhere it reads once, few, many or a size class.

CDR3 DNA: TGTGCCAGCAGTTTGAGAGGGGATAGCAATCAGCCCCAGCATTTT
CDR3 protein: CASSLRGDSNQPQHF
V gene: TRBV27
clone size: many
J gene: TRBJ1-5
D gene: -

CDR3 DNA: TGTGCCAGCAGATACCTTCGAGGGTACTCCTACGAGCAGTACTTC
CDR3 protein: CASRYLRGYSYEQYF
V gene: TRBV6-5
clone size: many
J gene: TRBJ2-7
D gene: -

CDR3 DNA: TGTGCCAGCAGCTCCCGGGCAAACACAGATACGCAGTATTTT
CDR3 protein: CASSSRANTDTQYF
V gene: TRBV7-2
clone size: few
J gene: TRBJ2-3
D gene: -

CDR3 DNA: TGTGCTAGTGGTTTGCAACTAGTGACAGGGGCTCCTTACGAGCAGTACTTC
CDR3 protein: CASGLQLVTGAPYEQYF
V gene: TRBV12-5
clone size: -
J gene: TRBJ2-7
D gene: TRBD1

CDR3 DNA: TGTGCCAGCAGTTACTCTTTCGCTGGCAATCAGCCCCAGCATTTT
CDR3 protein: CASSYSFAGNQPQHF
V gene: TRBV6-5
clone size: many
J gene: TRBJ1-5
D gene: -

CDR3 DNA: TGTGCCAGCAGCTTAGTAGGCGGGGACGGCAATCAGCCCCAGCATTTT
CDR3 protein: CASSLVGGDGNQPQHF
V gene: TRBV7-2
clone size: many
J gene: TRBJ1-5
D gene: -

CDR3 DNA: TGCAGCGTTGTAGTGGGTTCGAATGAAAAACTGTTTTTT
CDR3 protein: CSVVVGSNEKLFF
V gene: TRBV29-1
clone size: many
J gene: TRBJ1-4
D gene: -

CDR3 DNA: TGCGCCAGCAGCCAAGAGGGACTAGCGAGCCAGTACTTC
CDR3 protein: CASSQEGLASQYF
V gene: TRBV4-3
clone size: many
J gene: TRBJ2-5
D gene: TRBD2

CDR3 DNA: TGTGCCAGCAGCGTGGGACTAGCCCAATACGAGCAGTACTTC
CDR3 protein: CASSVGLAQYEQYF
V gene: TRBV9
clone size: many
J gene: TRBJ2-7
D gene: TRBD2

CDR3 DNA: TGTGCCAGCAGCCGCGGGGGATACACAGATACGCAGTATTTT
CDR3 protein: CASSRGGYTDTQYF
V gene: TRBV11-3
clone size: -
J gene: TRBJ2-3
D gene: TRBD2

CDR3 DNA: TGTGCCAGCAGTTACTCGAACCCAGCAACAGATACGCAGTATTTT
CDR3 protein: CASSYSNPATDTQYF
V gene: TRBV6-5
clone size: many
J gene: TRBJ2-3
D gene: -

CDR3 DNA: TGTGCCATCGGATGGGACAGGGACAATCCAGATACGCAGTATTTT
CDR3 protein: CAIGWDRDNPDTQYF
V gene: TRBV10-3
clone size: many
J gene: TRBJ2-3
D gene: TRBD1

CDR3 DNA: TGCAGTGCTAGAGCCAGGACTAGCCGGGGGGTCGGAGCCTCGAGCTCCTACAATGAGCAGTTCTTC
CDR3 protein: CSARARTSRGVGASSSYNEQFF
V gene: TRBV20-1
clone size: many
J gene: TRBJ2-1
D gene: TRBD2

CDR3 DNA: TGTGCCAGCAGTTTAGGGACTAGCGGGGGCAATGAGCAGTTCTTC
CDR3 protein: CASSLGTSGGNEQFF
V gene: TRBV12-3/TRBV12-4
clone size: many
J gene: TRBJ2-1
D gene: TRBD2

CDR3 DNA: TGTGCCAGCAGCTTGGGTAGCGGGAGGGCGTATCACAATGAGCAGTTCTTC
CDR3 protein: CASSLGSGRAYHNEQFF
V gene: TRBV7-8
clone size: many
J gene: TRBJ2-1
D gene: TRBD2

CDR3 DNA: TGTGCCAGCAGTCGCGCGGGGGGACCCAATGAGCAGTTCTTC
CDR3 protein: CASSRAGGPNEQFF
V gene: TRBV28
clone size: few
J gene: TRBJ2-1
D gene: TRBD2

CDR3 DNA: TGCAGTGCTAGAGATCCGCGACTACCCCGGATCGATGAGCAGTTCTTC
CDR3 protein: CSARDPRLPRIDEQFF
V gene: TRBV20-1
clone size: many
J gene: TRBJ2-1
D gene: -